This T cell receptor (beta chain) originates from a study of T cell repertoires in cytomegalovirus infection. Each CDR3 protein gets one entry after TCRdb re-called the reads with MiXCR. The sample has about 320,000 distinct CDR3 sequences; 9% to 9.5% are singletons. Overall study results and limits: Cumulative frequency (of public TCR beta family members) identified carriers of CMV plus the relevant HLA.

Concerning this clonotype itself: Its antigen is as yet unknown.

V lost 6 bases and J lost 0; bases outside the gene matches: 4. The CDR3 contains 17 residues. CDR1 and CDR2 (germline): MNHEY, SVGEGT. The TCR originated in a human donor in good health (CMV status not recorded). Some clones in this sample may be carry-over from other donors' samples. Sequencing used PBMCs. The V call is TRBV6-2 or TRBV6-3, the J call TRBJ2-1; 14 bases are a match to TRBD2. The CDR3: CASSRGTSGSSYNEQFF. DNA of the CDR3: TGTGCCAGCAGCCGCGGGACTAGCGGGAGCTCCTACAATGAGCAGTTCTTC.